Listed below are T cell receptor beta chains from one sample, sequenced in a study of blood T cell repertoires in COVID-19. Repertoires were generated with immunoSEQ multiplex PCR, while TCRdb's copy carries only in-frame clones and drops some. The sample consists of roughly 190,000 clones, around 83% of them appearing once. The sample comprised PBMCs or T cells enriched from blood (not recorded which). These TCRs come from a woman aged 30 to 39 who had been exposed to COVID-19. The CDR3 runs from the conserved cysteine through the conserved F or W. D genes are given only for firm matches. Clone size is stated in some rows and not others, as once, few, many or a class when expanded.

j_call,v_call,clone_size,d_call,cdr3_nt,cdr3_aa
TRBJ2-5,TRBV20-1,few,NA,TGCAGTGCTAGTCTGGCGGGGCAGTCCCAGTACTTC,CSASLAGQSQYF
TRBJ1-3,TRBV10-1,NA,NA,TGCGCCAGCAGTGACGGGATCGGAAACACCATATATTTT,CASSDGIGNTIYF
TRBJ1-5,TRBV12-3/TRBV12-4,NA,NA,TGTGCCAGCAGTCCGACAGGAGCAGGCCCCCAGCATTTT,CASSPTGAGPQHF
TRBJ1-5,TRBV2,NA,NA,TGTGCCAGCAGCGCAGGCCCTAAGGGCAATCAGCCCCAGCATTTT,CASSAGPKGNQPQHF
TRBJ2-2,TRBV11-2,NA,NA,TGTGCCAGCAGCTTAGGCGGAAGACCGGTGGGGGAGCTGTTTTTT,CASSLGGRPVGELFF
TRBJ1-4,TRBV20-1,NA,TRBD1,TGCAGTGCTAGTGAAAGGACAGGGGCTAATGAAAAACTGTTTTTT,CSASERTGANEKLFF
TRBJ1-2,TRBV13,NA,TRBD1,TGTGCCAGCAGCTTAGGGGAACAGGGGGCGACCGGCTACACCTTC,CASSLGEQGATGYTF
TRBJ1-1,TRBV6-5,NA,NA,TGTGCCAGCAGTTACTCGGGGGGAGGAGACACTGAAGCTTTCTTT,CASSYSGGGDTEAFF
TRBJ2-5,TRBV12-3/TRBV12-4,NA,NA,TGTGCCAGCAGTTTTAGAGAGACCCAGTACTTC,CASSFRETQYF
TRBJ1-6,TRBV3-1/TRBV3-2,NA,TRBD1,TGTGCCAGCAGTCGTCGGGACAGAGATTCACCCCTCCACTTT,CASSRRDRDSPLHF
TRBJ1-1,TRBV2,few,NA,TGTGCCAGCAGTGAACCGAGTGAAGCTTTCTTT,CASSEPSEAFF
TRBJ2-2,TRBV6-5,NA,TRBD1,TGTGCCAGCAGTTACCGACAGGGGGTCACCGGGGAGCTGTTTTTT,CASSYRQGVTGELFF
TRBJ2-2,TRBV2,few,NA,TGTGCCAGCAGTGAACACAGGGTAGGGACCGGGGAGCTGTTTTTT,CASSEHRVGTGELFF
TRBJ1-1,TRBV12-5,NA,NA,TGTGCTAGTGGTCGAAACAGGGTTGAAGCTTTCTTT,CASGRNRVEAFF
TRBJ2-7,TRBV7-2,NA,NA,TGTGCCAGCAGCTTACTTCTCGTCGGGGAGCAGTACTTC,CASSLLLVGEQYF
TRBJ1-5,TRBV30,NA,NA,TGTGCCTGGAGTGCCCCCGGACCTGGGGGGGATCAGCCCCAGCATTTT,CAWSAPGPGGDQPQHF
TRBJ1-2,TRBV7-2,few,NA,TGTGCCAGCAGCCTTTTCACCGGGGGCTATGGCTACACCTTC,CASSLFTGGYGYTF
TRBJ1-1,TRBV7-3,once,NA,TGTGCCAGCAGCTTAGGGGCAGGGTTGACCACTGAAGCTTTCTTT,CASSLGAGLTTEAFF
TRBJ1-1,TRBV7-3,NA,NA,TGTGCCAGCAGCCAATCTCCTACGAACACTGAAGCTTTCTTT,CASSQSPTNTEAFF
TRBJ1-2,TRBV7-2,NA,NA,TGTGCCAGCAGCCCGACAGTCAACTATGGCTACACCTTC,CASSPTVNYGYTF
TRBJ2-7,TRBV2,once,NA,TGTGCCAGCATGACGGTGGGCGGGCAGCAGTACTTC,CASMTVGGQQYF
TRBJ1-5,TRBV29-1,NA,NA,TGCAGCGTTGAATTATCCGGTAGCAATCAGCCCCAGCATTTT,CSVELSGSNQPQHF
TRBJ2-2,TRBV7-2,NA,NA,TGTGCCAGCAGCTTATGGAGGGTAAACACCGGGGAGCTGTTTTTT,CASSLWRVNTGELFF
TRBJ1-1,TRBV7-2,NA,NA,TGTGCCAGCAGCTTAAAGGGACACAACACTGAAGCTTTCTTT,CASSLKGHNTEAFF
TRBJ1-2,TRBV5-1,NA,NA,TGCGCCAGCAGCTCCGGCCCGGCGGGGAGCTACACCTTC,CASSSGPAGSYTF
TRBJ1-2,TRBV5-1,NA,TRBD1,TGCGCCAGCAGCTTGGGGACCGGGACAGGTCGCTTCGTGACCTTC,CASSLGTGTGRFVTF
TRBJ2-1,TRBV5-8,NA,TRBD2,TGTGCCAGCAGCCCATGGGGCGGGGGGGCGATTTCCTACAATGAGCAGTTCTTC,CASSPWGGGAISYNEQFF
TRBJ1-6,TRBV19,NA,TRBD1,TGTGCCAGTAGTATAGCGGCAGGGGGGAATTCACCCCTCCACTTT,CASSIAAGGNSPLHF
TRBJ1-2,TRBV18,NA,TRBD1,TGTGCCAGCTCACCTGGGACAGGTGGTGGTCAATATGGCTACACCTTC,CASSPGTGGGQYGYTF
TRBJ1-2,TRBV29-1,NA,NA,TGCAGCGTTGCCAAAACAGGACGGGTCGATGGCTACACCTTC,CSVAKTGRVDGYTF